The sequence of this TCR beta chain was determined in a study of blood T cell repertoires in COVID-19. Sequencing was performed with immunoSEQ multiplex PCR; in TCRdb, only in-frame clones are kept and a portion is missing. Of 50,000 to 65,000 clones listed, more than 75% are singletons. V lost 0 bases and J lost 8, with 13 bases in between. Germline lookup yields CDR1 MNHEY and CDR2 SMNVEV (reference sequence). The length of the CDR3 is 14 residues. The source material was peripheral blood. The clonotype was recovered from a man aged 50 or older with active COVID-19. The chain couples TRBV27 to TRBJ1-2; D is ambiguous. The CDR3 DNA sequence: TGTGCCAGCAGTTTATCGGCCCAGGCTTACGGCTACACCTTC. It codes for CASSLSAQAYGYTF.